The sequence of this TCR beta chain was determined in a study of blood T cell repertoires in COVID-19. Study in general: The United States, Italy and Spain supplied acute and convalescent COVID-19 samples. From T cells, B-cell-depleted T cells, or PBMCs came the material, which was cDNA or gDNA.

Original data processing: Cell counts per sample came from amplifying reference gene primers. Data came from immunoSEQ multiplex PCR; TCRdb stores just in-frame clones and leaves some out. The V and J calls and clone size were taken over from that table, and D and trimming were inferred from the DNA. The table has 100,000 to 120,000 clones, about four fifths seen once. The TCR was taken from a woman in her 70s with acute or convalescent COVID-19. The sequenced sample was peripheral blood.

In DNA, the CDR3 is TGCAGCGTTGAAAGGGGTCAGGAAGCTTTCTTT. It yields the protein CSVERGQEAFF. The chain links TRBV29-1 to TRBJ1-1; maybe TRBD1 (5 bases). The V end was cut by 2 bases, the J end by 8 bases, with 9 bases between. CDR1 is SQVTM, CDR2 ANQGSEA, per germline. The length of the CDR3 is 11 residues.